This TCR beta chain was obtained from a study of vaccination effects on CD4 cells after COVID-19. About the research overall: Samples came from a couple of convalescent patients 16 days and one week before vaccination. Every well housed some 1.8 million PBMC, which grew in culture alongside around 9.9 IU/ml IL-2 and around 10 ug/ml peptides.

The study's findings and limits: Convalescent patients' post-vaccine spike repertoire was mostly distinct vaccine-induced clones.

Germline V CDR1 and CDR2: SNHLY, FYNNEI. The CDR3 totals 13 residues. Trimming at V came to 8 bases and at J to 6 bases, leaving 6 bases not matched to a gene. Subsequent to 10 days of culture, CD4+ T cells were isolated. Cells had half their medium changed to IL-2 medium on days 3 and 7. Assay: immunoSEQ multiplex PCR; the TCRdb copy retains only in-frame clones and omits some. The data show approximately 50,000 clones, about 75% seen once. This clone was counted between two and nine times. Its specificity is not known. V gene TRBV2 combines with J gene TRBJ1-2; 10 positions match TRBD1. The sample in question was CD4+ T cells from PBMCs cultured without peptide, obtained before COVID-19 vaccination. The origin of this receptor is a human donor who had a prior SARS-CoV-2 infection. The CDR3 nucleotides are TGTGCCAGCGAGGGGGACAGGGGTCATGGCTACACCTTC. This encodes CASEGDRGHGYTF. The whole variable domain, remainder taken from reference TRBV2 and TRBJ1-2, is EPEVTQTPSHQVTQMGQEVILRCVPISNHLYFYWYRQILGQKVEFLVSFYNNEISEKSEIFDDQFSVERPDGSNFTLKIRSTKLEDSAMYFCASEGDRGHGYTFGSGTRLTVV.